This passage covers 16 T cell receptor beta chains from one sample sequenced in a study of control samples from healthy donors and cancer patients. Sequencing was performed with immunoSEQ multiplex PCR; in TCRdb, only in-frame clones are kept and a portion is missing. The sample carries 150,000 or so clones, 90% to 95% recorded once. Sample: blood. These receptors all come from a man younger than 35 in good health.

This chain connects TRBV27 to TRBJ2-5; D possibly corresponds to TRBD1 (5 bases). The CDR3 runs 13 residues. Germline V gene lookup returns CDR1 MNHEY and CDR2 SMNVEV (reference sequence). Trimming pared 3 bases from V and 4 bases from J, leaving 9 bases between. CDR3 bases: TGTGCCAGCAGTTTTCTTAGGGGAGAGACCCAGTACTTC. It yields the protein CASSFLRGETQYF.

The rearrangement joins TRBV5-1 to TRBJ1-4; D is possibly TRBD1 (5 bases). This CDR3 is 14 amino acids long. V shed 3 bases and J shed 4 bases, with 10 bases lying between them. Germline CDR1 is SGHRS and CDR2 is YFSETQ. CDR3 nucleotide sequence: TGCGCCAGCAGCTCCAGGGTTGGTAATGAAAAACTGTTTTTT. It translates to CASSSRVGNEKLFF.

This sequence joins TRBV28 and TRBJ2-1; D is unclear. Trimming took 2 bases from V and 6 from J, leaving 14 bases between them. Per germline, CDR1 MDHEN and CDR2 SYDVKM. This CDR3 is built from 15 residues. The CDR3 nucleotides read TGTGCCAGCAGTTTACCCAAGCTGGGCCTCAATGAGCAGTTCTTC. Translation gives CASSLPKLGLNEQFF.

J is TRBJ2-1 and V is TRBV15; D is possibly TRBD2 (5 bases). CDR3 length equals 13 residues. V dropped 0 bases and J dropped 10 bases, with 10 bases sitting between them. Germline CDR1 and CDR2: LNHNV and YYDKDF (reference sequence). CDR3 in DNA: TGTGCCACCAGCAGAGATCTGAGGGAGGAGCAGTTCTTC. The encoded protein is CATSRDLREEQFF.

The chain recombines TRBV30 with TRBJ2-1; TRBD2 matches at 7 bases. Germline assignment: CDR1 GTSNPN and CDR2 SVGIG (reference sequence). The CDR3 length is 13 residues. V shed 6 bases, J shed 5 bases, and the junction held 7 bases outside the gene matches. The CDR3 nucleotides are TGTGCCTGTCGTAGCGGGCGCAACAATGAGCAGTTCTTC. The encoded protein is CACRSGRNNEQFF.

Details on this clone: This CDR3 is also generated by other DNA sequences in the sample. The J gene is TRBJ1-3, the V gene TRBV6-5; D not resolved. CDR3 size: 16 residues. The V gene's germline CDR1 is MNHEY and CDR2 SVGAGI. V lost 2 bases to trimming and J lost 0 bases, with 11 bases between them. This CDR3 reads CASSYDGGNSGNTIYF. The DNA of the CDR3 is TGTGCCAGCAGTTACGATGGAGGGAACTCTGGAAACACCATATATTTT.

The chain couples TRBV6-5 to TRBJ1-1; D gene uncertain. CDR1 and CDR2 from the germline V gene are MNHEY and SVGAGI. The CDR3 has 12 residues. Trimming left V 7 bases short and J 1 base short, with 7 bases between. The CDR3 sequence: CASNRGNTEAFF. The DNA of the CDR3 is TGTGCCAGCAATCGGGGGAACACTGAAGCTTTCTTT.

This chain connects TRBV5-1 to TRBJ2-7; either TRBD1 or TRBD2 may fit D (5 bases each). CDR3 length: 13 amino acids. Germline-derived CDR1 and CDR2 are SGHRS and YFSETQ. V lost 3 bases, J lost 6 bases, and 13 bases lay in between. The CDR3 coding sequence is TGCGCCAGCAGCTCGATCCGTGGGGGCGAGCAGTACTTC. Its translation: CASSSIRGGEQYF.

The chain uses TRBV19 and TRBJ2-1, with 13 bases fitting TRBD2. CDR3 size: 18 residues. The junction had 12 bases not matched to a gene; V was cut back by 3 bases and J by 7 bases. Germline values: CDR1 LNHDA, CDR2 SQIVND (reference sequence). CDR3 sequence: CASSILGLAGDRGNEQFF. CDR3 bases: TGTGCCAGTAGTATCCTCGGACTAGCGGGGGATCGAGGAAATGAGCAGTTCTTC.

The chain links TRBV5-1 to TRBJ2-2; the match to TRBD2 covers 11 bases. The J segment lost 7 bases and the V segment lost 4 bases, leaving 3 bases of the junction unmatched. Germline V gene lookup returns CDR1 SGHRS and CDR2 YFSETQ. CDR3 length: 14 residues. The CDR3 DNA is TGCGCCAGCAGCGGGGGGACTAGCGGCGGGGAGCTGTTTTTT. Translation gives CASSGGTSGGELFF.

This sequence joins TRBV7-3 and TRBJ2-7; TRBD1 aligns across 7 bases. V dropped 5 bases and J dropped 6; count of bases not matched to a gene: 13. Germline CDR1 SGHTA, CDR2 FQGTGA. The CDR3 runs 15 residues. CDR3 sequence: CASSPTGDAWPEQYF. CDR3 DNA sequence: TGTGCCAGCAGCCCAACAGGGGACGCGTGGCCCGAGCAGTACTTC. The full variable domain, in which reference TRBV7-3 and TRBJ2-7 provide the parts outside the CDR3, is GAGVSQTPSNKVTEKGKYVELRCDPISGHTALYWYRQSLGQGPEFLIYFQGTGAADDSGLPNDRFFAVRPEGSVSTLKIQRTERGDSAVYLCASSPTGDAWPEQYFGPGTRLTVT.

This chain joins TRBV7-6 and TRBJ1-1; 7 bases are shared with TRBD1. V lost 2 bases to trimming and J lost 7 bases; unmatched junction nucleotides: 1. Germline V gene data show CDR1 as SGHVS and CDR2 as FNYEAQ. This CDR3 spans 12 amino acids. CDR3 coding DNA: TGTGCCAGCAGCTTATCAGGGGGTGAAGCTTTCTTT. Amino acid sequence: CASSLSGGEAFF.

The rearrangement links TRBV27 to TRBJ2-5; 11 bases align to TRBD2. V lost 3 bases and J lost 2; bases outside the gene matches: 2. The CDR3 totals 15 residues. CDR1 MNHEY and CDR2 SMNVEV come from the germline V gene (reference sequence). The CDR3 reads CASSLTSGVQETQYF. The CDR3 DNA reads TGTGCCAGCAGTTTGACTAGCGGGGTTCAAGAGACCCAGTACTTC.

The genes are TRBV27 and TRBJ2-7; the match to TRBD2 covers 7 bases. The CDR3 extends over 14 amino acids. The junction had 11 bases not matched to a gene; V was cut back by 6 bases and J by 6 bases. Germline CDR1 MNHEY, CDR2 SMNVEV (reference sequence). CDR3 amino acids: CASRPEGGSPEQYF. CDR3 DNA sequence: TGTGCCAGCAGGCCGGAAGGCGGGAGCCCCGAGCAGTACTTC.

This CDR3 is CASSNDVDRSLEPQHF. CDR3 coding DNA: TGTGCCAGCAGCAATGATGTGGACAGGAGTCTCGAGCCCCAGCATTTT. The chain couples TRBV27 to TRBJ1-5, with TRBD1 matching over 7 bases. CDR3 length: 16 amino acids. Unmatched junction bases numbered 16, after V lost 6 bases and J lost 8 bases. The V gene's germline CDR1 is MNHEY and CDR2 SMNVEV (reference sequence).

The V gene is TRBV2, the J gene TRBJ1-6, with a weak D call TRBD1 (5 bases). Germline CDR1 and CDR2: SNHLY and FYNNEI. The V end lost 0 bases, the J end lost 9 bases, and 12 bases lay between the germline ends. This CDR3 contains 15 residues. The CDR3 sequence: CASSEALQGGSPLHF. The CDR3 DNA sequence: TGTGCCAGCAGTGAAGCGCTCCAGGGTGGTTCACCCCTCCACTTT.